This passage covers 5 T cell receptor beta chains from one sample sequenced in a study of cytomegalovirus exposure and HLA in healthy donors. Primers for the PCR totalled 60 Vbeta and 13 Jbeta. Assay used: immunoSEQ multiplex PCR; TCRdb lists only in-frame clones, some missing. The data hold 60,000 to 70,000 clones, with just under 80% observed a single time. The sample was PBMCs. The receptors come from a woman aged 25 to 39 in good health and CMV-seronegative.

The CDR3 region has the DNA TGTGCCAGCAGCCAGCAGTCACAGGGGAGGACTGAAGCTTTCTTT. The encoded protein is CASSQQSQGRTEAFF. The chain recombines TRBV6-1 with TRBJ1-1, with 7 bases aligning to TRBD1. The germline gives CDR1 MNHNS, CDR2 SASEGT. The CDR3 extends over 15 amino acids. With V trimmed by 6 bases and J by 5 bases, 12 bases remained unmatched.

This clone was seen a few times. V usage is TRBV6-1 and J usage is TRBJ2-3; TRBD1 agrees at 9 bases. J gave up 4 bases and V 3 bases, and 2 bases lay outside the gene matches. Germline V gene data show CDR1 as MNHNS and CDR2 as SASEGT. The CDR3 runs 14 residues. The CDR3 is CASSDGTGSDTQYF. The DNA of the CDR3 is TGTGCCAGCAGTGACGGGACAGGGTCAGATACGCAGTATTTT.

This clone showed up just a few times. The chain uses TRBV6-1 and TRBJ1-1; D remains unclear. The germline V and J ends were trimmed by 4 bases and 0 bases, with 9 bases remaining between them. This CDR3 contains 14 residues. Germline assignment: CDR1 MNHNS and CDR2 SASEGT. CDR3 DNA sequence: TGTGCCAGCAGTGTTATACAGATGAACACTGAAGCTTTCTTT. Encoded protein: CASSVIQMNTEAFF.

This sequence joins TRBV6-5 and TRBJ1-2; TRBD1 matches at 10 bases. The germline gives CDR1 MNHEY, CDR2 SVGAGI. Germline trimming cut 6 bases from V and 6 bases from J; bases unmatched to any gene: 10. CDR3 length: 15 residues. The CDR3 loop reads CASRPGTGEANGYTF. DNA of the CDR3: TGTGCCAGCAGACCCGGGACAGGGGAGGCGAATGGCTACACCTTC.

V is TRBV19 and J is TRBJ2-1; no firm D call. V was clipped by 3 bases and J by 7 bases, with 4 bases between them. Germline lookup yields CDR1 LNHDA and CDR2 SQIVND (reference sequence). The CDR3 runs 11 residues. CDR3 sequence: CASSISNEQFF. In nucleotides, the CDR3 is TGTGCCAGTAGTATTTCAAATGAGCAGTTCTTC.